Each of the 25 T cell receptor beta chains below was sequenced from the same sample in a study of T cells and Merkel cell carcinoma outcomes. TCRdb's table, derived via immunoSEQ multiplex PCR, lists solely in-frame clones and lacks some. Here the sample spans about 3,000 clones, 60% to 80% being singletons. Sequencing was carried out using tumor tissue from Merkel cell carcinoma. These receptors were collected from a human donor with Merkel cell carcinoma.

The chain combines TRBV28 with TRBJ1-1; D is undetermined. CDR3 length equals 14 residues. Trimming left V 2 bases short and J 4 bases short, with 11 bases between. CDR1 MDHEN and CDR2 SYDVKM come from the germline V gene. CDR3: CASSLGRSRTEAFF. The DNA of the CDR3 is TGTGCCAGCAGTTTAGGGCGTTCTCGCACTGAAGCTTTCTTT.

The chain combines TRBV7-8 with TRBJ2-3; 7 bases map to TRBD2. CDR3 length: 16 amino acids. J lost 1 base, V lost 1 base, and 5 bases had no gene match. In germline, CDR1 is SGHVS, CDR2 FQNEAQ. The CDR3 bases are TGTGCCAGCAGCTTAGGAGCGGGGAGTGGCACAGATACGCAGTATTTT. It codes for CASSLGAGSGTDTQYF.

V and J are TRBV6-1 and TRBJ2-5; 9 positions agree with TRBD1. The CDR3 extends over 14 amino acids. Trimming took 2 bases from V and 4 from J; bases not matched to a gene: 2. Germline CDR1 is MNHNS and CDR2 is SASEGT. CDR3 DNA: TGTGCCAGCAGTGAAAACAGGGGGCGAGAGACCCAGTACTTC. Protein: CASSENRGRETQYF.

The V gene is TRBV5-1, the J gene TRBJ2-3; 10 bases are a match to TRBD2. CDR3 length equals 16 residues. CDR1 is SGHRS and CDR2 is YFSETQ in the germline V gene. Losses at the gene ends were 5 bases for V and 3 bases for J; bases not matched to a gene: 9. The DNA for the CDR3 is TGCGCCAGCAGTGGCGGGGCTAGCGGGGGAACAGATACGCAGTATTTT. As protein: CASSGGASGGTDTQYF.

In the case of this clone: One base away lies a much larger clone, so this may be a sequencing read error. This sequence joins TRBV19 and TRBJ2-7, with TRBD2 matching over 11 bases. The CDR3 is 13 residues long. CDR1 LNHDA and CDR2 SQIVND come from the germline V gene (reference sequence). CDR3: CVSNSGGAHEQYF. The CDR3 coding sequence is TGTGTCAGTAATAGCGGGGGGGCCCACGAGCAGTACTTC.

As regards this clone: Since a much larger clone is just one base distant, this may be a read error. This same CDR3 is encoded by further DNA sequences in the sample. This chain uses TRBV7-2 with TRBJ2-7, with TRBD1 as a possible D gene (6 bases). This CDR3 region has 14 residues. The V end lost 1 base, the J end lost 4 bases, and 11 bases lay between the germline ends. Germline values: CDR1 SGHTA, CDR2 FQGNSA. The CDR3 protein is CASSLVQGPYEQYF. The CDR3 DNA follows: TGTGCCAGCAGCTTAGTACAGGGTCCTTACGAGCAGTACTTC.

V gene TRBV6-1 combines with J gene TRBJ2-3; D could derive from TRBD1 or TRBD2 (5 bases each). The V and J ends lost 6 bases and 2 bases respectively, with 12 bases between them. The length of the CDR3 is 14 residues. Germline CDR1 and CDR2: MNHNS and SASEGT. The CDR3 is CASRYGTHTDTQYF. As DNA, the CDR3 is TGTGCCAGCAGGTACGGGACGCACACAGATACGCAGTATTTT.

This sequence joins TRBV11-2 and TRBJ2-5; D ambiguous. The V gene lost 5 bases and the J gene lost 7 bases, with 11 bases spanning the gap. CDR3 length: 12 residues. Per the germline V gene, CDR1 is SGHAT and CDR2 is FQNNGV. This CDR3 reads CASSPPRGTQYF. DNA of the CDR3: TGTGCCAGCAGCCCCCCGCGCGGGACCCAGTACTTC.

This sequence joins TRBV2 and TRBJ2-7; 8 nucleotides align to TRBD1. V lost 6 bases, J lost 13 bases, and 14 bases stayed unmatched. CDR1 is SNHLY, CDR2 FYNNEI, per germline. There are 13 residues in the CDR3. The CDR3 here is CASRVPSGTGHYF. The DNA for the CDR3 is TGTGCCAGCAGGGTGCCGTCCGGGACAGGACACTACTTC.

This chain joins TRBV5-6 and TRBJ1-6; 7 bases map to TRBD1. The CDR3 consists of 17 residues. Germline V gene sequence: CDR1 SGHDT, CDR2 YYEEEE. The V segment lost 4 bases and the J segment 10 bases; nucleotides outside the gene matches: 17. The DNA for the CDR3 is TGTGCCAGCAGCACCGTAGGGGGCGATGTCTTTGGCTCACCCCTCCACTTT. Its translation is CASSTVGGDVFGSPLHF.

The V call is TRBV18, the J call TRBJ1-5, with D unclear. Germline V gives CDR1 KGHSH, CDR2 LQKENI. CDR3 length: 13 amino acids. V was pared by 5 bases and J by 5 bases, with 10 bases between. The CDR3 sequence is CASSSGRDQPQHF. The CDR3 nucleotides are TGTGCCAGCTCATCCGGGAGGGATCAGCCCCAGCATTTT.

This chain uses TRBV19 with TRBJ1-5; no definite D call. This CDR3 is built from 15 residues. From germline, CDR1 is LNHDA and CDR2 SQIVND (reference sequence). Trimming pared 8 bases from V and 0 bases from J, leaving 14 bases between. The CDR3 protein is CASVGSSYSNQPQHF. The DNA for the CDR3 is TGTGCCAGTGTGGGGTCTAGCTATAGCAATCAGCCCCAGCATTTT.

This chain uses TRBV6-5 with TRBJ1-4; 10 bases are a match to TRBD1. This CDR3 comprises 16 residues. V shed 2 bases and J 1 base; nucleotides not matched to a gene: 1. Germline CDR1 and CDR2: MNHEY and SVGAGI. Here the CDR3 DNA reads TGTGCCAGCAGTTACGGGACAGGGGTAACTAATGAAAAACTGTTTTTT. This codes for CASSYGTGVTNEKLFF.

The chain links TRBV11-2 to TRBJ1-4; 7 positions match TRBD1. V gave up 5 bases and J gave up 0 bases; unmatched junction bases: 6. The CDR3 sequence is 16 residues long. Germline V gene sequence: CDR1 SGHAT, CDR2 FQNNGV. The CDR3 spells CASSHGQATTNEKLFF. Written as DNA, the CDR3 is TGTGCCAGCAGCCACGGACAGGCGACAACTAATGAAAAACTGTTTTTT.

The chain employs TRBV9 and TRBJ1-2; D is perhaps TRBD1 (5 bases). Between the trimmed V and J ends, which lost 3 bases and 4 bases, there was a span of 16 bases. The V gene's germline CDR1 is SGDLS and CDR2 YYNGEE. There are 15 residues in the CDR3. The chain's CDR3 is CASSAYRDGFYGYTF. The CDR3 region has the DNA TGTGCCAGCAGCGCCTACCGGGACGGCTTCTATGGCTACACCTTC. Drawing the rest from reference TRBV9 and TRBJ1-2, the complete variable domain is DSGVTQTPKHLITATGQRVTLRCSPRSGDLSVYWYQQSLDQGLQFLIQYYNGEERAKGNILERFSAQQFPDLHSELNLSSLELGDSALYFCASSAYRDGFYGYTFGSGTRLTVV.

V and J are TRBV4-3 and TRBJ2-7; 9 positions agree with TRBD1. The CDR3 spans 16 residues. V shed 1 base, J shed 3 bases, and the junction held 7 bases outside the gene matches. The germline V gene encodes CDR1 LGHNA and CDR2 YSLEER. The CDR3 DNA is TGCGCCAGCAGCCAAGGCCAACAGGGGGCGGGCTACGAGCAGTACTTC. This sequence encodes CASSQGQQGAGYEQYF.

This clone has just a few counts. This rearrangement joins TRBV18 to TRBJ1-2; no definite D call. Per germline, CDR1 KGHSH and CDR2 LQKENI. With 0 bases removed from V and 4 bases from J, the gap between germline ends came to 9 bases. The CDR3 totals 14 residues. In DNA, the CDR3 is TGTGCCAGCTCACCACCCACAGAGTCCTATGGCTACACCTTC. Its translation: CASSPPTESYGYTF.

This chain connects TRBV11-2 to TRBJ2-5; TRBD2 might be the D (7 bases). This CDR3 contains 14 residues. Germline CDR1 SGHAT, CDR2 FQNNGV. Trimming took 4 bases from V and 10 from J, leaving 19 bases between them. CDR3 nucleotides: TGTGCCAGCAGCTGGGGAGGGGGTCTTGCTGGCCAGTACTTC. Translating it yields CASSWGGGLAGQYF.

The chain joins TRBV7-6 to TRBJ1-6; 8 bases are shared with TRBD1. Losses at the gene ends were 8 bases for V and 3 bases for J; bases not matched to a gene: 6. Germline CDR1 and CDR2: SGHVS and FNYEAQ. The CDR3 length is 15 residues. In DNA, the CDR3 is TGTGCCAGCGCATGGACAGGGAACTATAATTCACCCCTCCACTTT. This sequence encodes CASAWTGNYNSPLHF.

The chain employs TRBV6-5 and TRBJ2-2; TRBD1 is a possible D gene (6 bases). Trimming cost V 6 bases and J 4 bases, with 12 bases left between them. The CDR3 extends over 14 amino acids. CDR1 and CDR2 from the germline V gene are MNHEY and SVGAGI. CDR3 nucleotides: TGTGCCAGCAGGACCGGGACACTCACCGGGGAGCTGTTTTTT. This sequence encodes CASRTGTLTGELFF.

Of note for this clone: This may come from a read error, since a much larger clone is one base off. The sample contains more than one DNA sequence encoding this CDR3. The CDR3 DNA reads as TGTGCCAGCAGTCCCGCAGTGAGAAGCGAGCAGTACTTC. Translated: CASSPAVRSEQYF. The chain has TRBV6-6 and TRBJ2-7; no clear D gene. The ends were cut back, 5 bases at V and 6 bases at J, with 14 bases in the middle. The CDR3 is 13 amino acids. CDR1 MNHNY and CDR2 SVGAGI come from the germline V gene (reference sequence).

The rearrangement uses TRBV27 and TRBJ2-7; D tentatively reads TRBD1 or TRBD2 (5 bases each). Germline-derived CDR1 and CDR2 are MNHEY and SMNVEV (reference sequence). The CDR3 loop spans 16 amino acids. Trimming removed 2 bases at V and 6 bases at J, with 20 bases between. CDR3 loop: CASSLVGPRNRFEQYF. As DNA, the CDR3 is TGTGCCAGCAGTTTAGTGGGACCCCGTAACCGGTTCGAGCAGTACTTC.

This clone is large within its sample. The rearrangement links TRBV4-3 to TRBJ2-2; TRBD1 matches at 7 bases. CDR3 size: 15 residues. The junction had 4 bases not matched to a gene; V was cut back by 6 bases and J by 0 bases. The germline CDR1 and CDR2 sequences are LGHNA and YSLEER. The CDR3 DNA sequence: TGCGCCAGCAGGCTCGGGACAGCGAACACCGGGGAGCTGTTTTTT. It codes for CASRLGTANTGELFF.

The V call is TRBV7-2, the J call TRBJ2-3; 7 positions match TRBD2. CDR3 length: 17 residues. V lost 0 bases and J lost 0; bases outside the gene matches: 6. Germline lookup yields CDR1 SGHTA and CDR2 FQGNSA. CDR3 amino acids: CASSLAGGAGSTDTQYF. The CDR3 nucleotides are TGTGCCAGCAGCTTAGCGGGAGGGGCAGGTAGCACAGATACGCAGTATTTT.

The gene calls are TRBV7-8 and TRBJ1-4; TRBD1 matches at 8 bases. CDR1 is SGHVS and CDR2 is FQNEAQ in the germline V gene. This CDR3 is 14 amino acids long. J was trimmed by 7 bases and V by 3 bases; bases with no gene match: 4. CDR3 amino acids: CASSLTGQGEKLFF. In DNA, the CDR3 is TGTGCCAGCAGCTTGACCGGACAGGGTGAAAAACTGTTTTTT.